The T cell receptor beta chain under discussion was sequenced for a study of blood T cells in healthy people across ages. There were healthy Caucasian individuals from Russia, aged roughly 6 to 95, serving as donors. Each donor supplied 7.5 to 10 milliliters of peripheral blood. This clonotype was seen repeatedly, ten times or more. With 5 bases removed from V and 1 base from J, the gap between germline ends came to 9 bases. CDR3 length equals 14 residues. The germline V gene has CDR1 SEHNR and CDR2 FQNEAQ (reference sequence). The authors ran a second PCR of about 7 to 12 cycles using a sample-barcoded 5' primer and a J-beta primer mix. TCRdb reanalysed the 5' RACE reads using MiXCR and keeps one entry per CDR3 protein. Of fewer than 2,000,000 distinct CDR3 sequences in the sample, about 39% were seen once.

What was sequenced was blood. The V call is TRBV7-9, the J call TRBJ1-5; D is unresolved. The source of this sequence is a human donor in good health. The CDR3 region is CASSSGGSNQPQHF. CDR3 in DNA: TGTGCCAGCAGCAGCGGAGGGAGCAATCAGCCCCAGCATTTT.